Following are 13 T cell receptor beta chains from one sample sequenced in a study of CD8 T cells in Susac syndrome. With random hexamers, reverse transcription was performed on about 0.45 to 1 ug of RNA. TCRdb reprocessed the immunoSEQ multiplex PCR reads with MiXCR, giving one entry per CDR3 protein. The sample lists around 200,000 distinct CDR3 sequences, about 94% occurring once. The specimen sequenced was CD4+ T cells from PBMCs. These receptors originate from a human donor with Susac syndrome.

The chain joins TRBV3-1 to TRBJ1-4, with no clear D. The CDR3 consists of 14 residues. Germline V gives CDR1 LGHDT, CDR2 YNNKEL (reference sequence). Trimming left V 1 base short and J 8 bases short, with 11 bases between. CDR3 sequence: CASSQGTQPEKLFF. The CDR3 DNA sequence: TGTGCCAGCAGCCAAGGTACCCAACCCGAAAAACTGTTTTTT.

J is TRBJ2-1 and V is TRBV2; D perhaps matches TRBD2 (6 bases). Germline V gene sequence: CDR1 SNHLY, CDR2 FYNNEI. The V and J ends lost 3 bases and 2 bases respectively, with 11 bases between them. This CDR3 contains 15 residues. CDR3: CASSDIAGTYNEQFF. DNA of the CDR3: TGTGCCAGCAGTGACATCGCGGGGACCTACAATGAGCAGTTCTTC.

The J gene is TRBJ2-1, the V gene TRBV2, with D maybe TRBD2 (6 bases). V lost 6 bases and J lost 9, with 12 bases in between. Germline V gives CDR1 SNHLY, CDR2 FYNNEI. CDR3 length: 12 amino acids. In nucleotides, the CDR3 is TGTGCCAGCAGCGGACTATCGCGTGAGCAGTTCTTC. This translates into CASSGLSREQFF.

This clonotype was seen just once. The gene calls are TRBV13 and TRBJ2-2; D is possibly TRBD1 (6 bases). V lost 6 bases and J lost 0, with 11 bases in between. Germline assignment: CDR1 PRHDT and CDR2 FYEKMQ (reference sequence). The CDR3 totals 15 residues. The CDR3 loop is CASSPTGSNTGELFF. The CDR3, as DNA: TGTGCCAGCAGTCCAACAGGGTCGAACACCGGGGAGCTGTTTTTT.

This clonotype has a single count. This chain connects TRBV20-1 to TRBJ2-7; 13 nucleotides match TRBD2. Trimming removed 1 base from V and 2 bases from J; junction bases left unmatched: 5. The CDR3 is 16 residues long. Germline CDR1 reads DFQATT; CDR2 reads SNEGSKA (reference sequence). In nucleotides, the CDR3 is TGCAGTGCTAGAGCTATACTAGCGGGGGGGCCCTACGAGCAGTACTTC. Amino acids: CSARAILAGGPYEQYF.

This chain connects TRBV20-1 to TRBJ2-5; 11 bases match TRBD2. The V and J ends lost 5 bases and 5 bases, in that order; junction bases with no gene match: 4. Germline loops: CDR1 DFQATT, CDR2 SNEGSKA (reference sequence). This CDR3 is 13 amino acids long. The CDR3 DNA follows: TGCAGTGCTTGGCCTAGCGGGGGGGAGACCCAGTACTTC. Amino acid sequence: CSAWPSGGETQYF.

This chain joins TRBV13 and TRBJ1-6; D is undetermined. Germline lookup yields CDR1 PRHDT and CDR2 FYEKMQ (reference sequence). This CDR3 region has 14 residues. V was shortened by 0 bases and J by 9 bases, with 9 bases between the two germline ends. The CDR3 nucleotides are TGTGCCAGCAGCTTAGGCAGGAGGATTTCACCCCTCCACTTT. This gives the protein CASSLGRRISPLHF.

CDR3 loop: CSASAGEIGGYTF. The CDR3 coding sequence is TGCAGTGCTAGCGCAGGGGAAATCGGTGGCTACACCTTC. J is TRBJ1-2 and V is TRBV20-1, with a tentative D call TRBD1 (6 bases). The CDR3 contains 13 residues. Germline CDR1 is DFQATT and CDR2 is SNEGSKA (reference sequence). The germline V and J ends were trimmed by 3 bases and 7 bases, with 15 bases remaining between them.

V usage is TRBV9 and J usage is TRBJ1-2; a possible D gene is TRBD1 (5 bases). The CDR3 spans 17 residues. V was cut by 4 bases and J by 6 bases, with 25 bases left in between. Germline CDR1 reads SGDLS; CDR2 reads YYNGEE. DNA of the CDR3: TGTGCCAGCAGCCTCGGGATCGGATCAGGACAACCTCATGGCTACACCTTC. This translates into CASSLGIGSGQPHGYTF.

Details on this clonotype: A read error may account for a junction end that differs from germline. This chain links TRBV20-1 with TRBJ1-4, with D perhaps matching TRBD1 (6 bases). The germline CDR1 and CDR2 sequences are DFQATT and SNEGSKA (reference sequence). The CDR3 consists of 14 residues. The CDR3 DNA is TGCAGTGCTCGAGAGGGCCAGGGGAATGAAAAACTGTTTTTT. This gives the protein CSAREGQGNEKLFF.

The V gene is TRBV21-1, the J gene TRBJ2-1; the D segment call TRBD2 is taken from the table without a DNA check. TRBV21-1 is given as a pseudogene. The CDR3 length is 15 residues. Written as DNA, the CDR3 is TGTGCCAGCAGCAAAAGGAGAGTAGCGGGGGGTGAGCAGTTCTTC. Translated, it gives CASSKRRVAGGEQFF.

The gene calls are TRBV3-1 and TRBJ1-4; no reliable D call. Trimming removed 1 base at V and 5 bases at J, with 11 bases between. The CDR3 sequence is 15 residues long. Per germline, CDR1 LGHDT and CDR2 YNNKEL (reference sequence). The CDR3 sequence is CASSQGVQSNEKLFF. The CDR3 nucleotides are TGTGCCAGCAGCCAAGGGGTACAGTCGAATGAAAAACTGTTTTTT. Full variable domain (outside the CDR3, taken from reference TRBV3-1 and TRBJ1-4): DTAVSQTPKYLVTQMGNDKSIKCEQNLGHDTMYWYKQDSKKFLKIMFSYNNKELIINETVPNRFSPKSPDKAHLNLHINSLELGDSAVYFCASSQGVQSNEKLFFGSGTQLSVL.

In the case of this clonotype: One end of the junction does not line up with germline, which may come from a read error. This chain links TRBV7-3 with TRBJ2-7, with D perhaps matching TRBD1 (5 bases). CDR3 length equals 14 residues. Germline V gives CDR1 SGHTA, CDR2 FQGTGA. CDR3 loop: CASSLNQGSHEQYF. The CDR3 bases are TGTGCCAGCAGCTTAAATCAGGGCTCCCACGAGCAGTACTTC.